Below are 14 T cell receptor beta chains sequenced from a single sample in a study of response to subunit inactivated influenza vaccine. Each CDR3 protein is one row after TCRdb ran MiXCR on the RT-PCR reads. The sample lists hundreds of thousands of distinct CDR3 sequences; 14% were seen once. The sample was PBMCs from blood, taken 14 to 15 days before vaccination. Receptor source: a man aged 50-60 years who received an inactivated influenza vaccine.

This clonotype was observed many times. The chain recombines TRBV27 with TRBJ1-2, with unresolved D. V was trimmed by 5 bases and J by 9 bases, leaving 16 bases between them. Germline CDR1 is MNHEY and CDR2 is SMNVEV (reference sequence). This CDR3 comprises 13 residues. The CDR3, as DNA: TGTGCCAGCAGTGGGAGGGCACGGGAACGCTACACCTTC. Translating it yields CASSGRARERYTF.

The CDR3 DNA reads as TGTGCCAGCTCACCCGACGGGACTAGCGGGAGAGGATGGTACAATGAGCAGTTCTTC. As protein: CASSPDGTSGRGWYNEQFF. The chain combines TRBV18 with TRBJ2-1; 14 bases fit TRBD2. V lost 3 bases to trimming and J lost 4 bases; unmatched junction nucleotides: 11. Germline CDR1 and CDR2: KGHSH and LQKENI. This CDR3 comprises 19 residues.

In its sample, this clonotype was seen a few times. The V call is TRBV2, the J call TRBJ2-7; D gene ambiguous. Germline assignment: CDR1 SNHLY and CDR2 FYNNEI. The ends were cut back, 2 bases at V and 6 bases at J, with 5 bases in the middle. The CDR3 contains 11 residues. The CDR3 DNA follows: TGTGCCAGCAGTGAAATAGCCGAGCAGTACTTC. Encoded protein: CASSEIAEQYF.

The chain's CDR3 is CASSQDLVTEAFF. The CDR3 DNA sequence: TGCGCCAGCAGCCAAGATTTGGTCACTGAAGCTTTCTTT. The V gene is TRBV4-3, the J gene TRBJ1-1; no definite D call. The ends were cut back, 0 bases at V and 4 bases at J, with 6 bases in the middle. CDR3 length equals 13 residues. In germline, CDR1 is LGHNA, CDR2 YSLEER.

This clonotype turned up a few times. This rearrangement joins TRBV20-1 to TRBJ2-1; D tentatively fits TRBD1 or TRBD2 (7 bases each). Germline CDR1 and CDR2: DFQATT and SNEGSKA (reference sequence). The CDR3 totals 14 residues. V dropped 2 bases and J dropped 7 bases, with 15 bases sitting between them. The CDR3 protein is CSARPGGAKNEQFF. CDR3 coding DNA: TGCAGTGCTAGACCAGGGGGGGCTAAAAATGAGCAGTTCTTC.

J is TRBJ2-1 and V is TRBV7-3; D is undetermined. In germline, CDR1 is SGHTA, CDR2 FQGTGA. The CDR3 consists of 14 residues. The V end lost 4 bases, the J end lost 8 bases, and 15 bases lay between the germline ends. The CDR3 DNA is TGTGCCAGCAGCTCCTTTAGGCACACTGATGAGCAGTTCTTC. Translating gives CASSSFRHTDEQFF.

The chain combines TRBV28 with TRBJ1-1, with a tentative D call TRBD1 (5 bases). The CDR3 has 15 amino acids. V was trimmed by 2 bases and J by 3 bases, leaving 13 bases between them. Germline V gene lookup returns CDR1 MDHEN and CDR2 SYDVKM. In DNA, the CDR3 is TGTGCCAGCAGTTTAGGAGGGGCGGCCCACACTGAAGCTTTCTTT. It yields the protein CASSLGGAAHTEAFF.

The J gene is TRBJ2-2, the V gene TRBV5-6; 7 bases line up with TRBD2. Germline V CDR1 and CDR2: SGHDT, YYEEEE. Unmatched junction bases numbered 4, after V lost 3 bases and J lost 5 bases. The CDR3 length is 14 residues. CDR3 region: CASSWREGTGELFF. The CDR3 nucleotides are TGTGCCAGCAGCTGGAGGGAGGGGACCGGGGAGCTGTTTTTT.

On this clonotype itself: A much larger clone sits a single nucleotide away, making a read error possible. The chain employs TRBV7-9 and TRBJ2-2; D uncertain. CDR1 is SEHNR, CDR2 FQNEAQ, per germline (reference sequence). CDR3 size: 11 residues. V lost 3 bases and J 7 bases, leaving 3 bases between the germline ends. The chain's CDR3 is CASSFNGELFF. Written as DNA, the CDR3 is TGTGCCAGCAGCTTCAACGGGGAGCTGTTTTTT.

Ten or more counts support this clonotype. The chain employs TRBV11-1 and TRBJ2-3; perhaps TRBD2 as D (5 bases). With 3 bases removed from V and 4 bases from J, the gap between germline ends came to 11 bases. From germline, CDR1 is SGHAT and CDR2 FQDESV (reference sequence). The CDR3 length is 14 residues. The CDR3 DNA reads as TGTGCCAGCAGCTTTAAGGGAGCGGCAGATACGCAGTATTTT. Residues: CASSFKGAADTQYF.

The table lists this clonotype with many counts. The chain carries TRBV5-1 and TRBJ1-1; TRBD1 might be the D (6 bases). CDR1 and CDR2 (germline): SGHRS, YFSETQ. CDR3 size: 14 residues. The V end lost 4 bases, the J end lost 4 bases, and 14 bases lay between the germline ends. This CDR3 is CASSREGGTTEAFF. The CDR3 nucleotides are TGCGCCAGCAGCCGCGAAGGGGGGACCACTGAAGCTTTCTTT.

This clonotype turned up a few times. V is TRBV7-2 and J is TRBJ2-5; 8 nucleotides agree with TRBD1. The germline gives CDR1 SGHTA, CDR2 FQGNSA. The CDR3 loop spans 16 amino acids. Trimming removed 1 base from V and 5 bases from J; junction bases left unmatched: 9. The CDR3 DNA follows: TGTGCCAGCAGCTTAGAGGGCAGGGGGCTCGGGGAGACCCAGTACTTC. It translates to CASSLEGRGLGETQYF.

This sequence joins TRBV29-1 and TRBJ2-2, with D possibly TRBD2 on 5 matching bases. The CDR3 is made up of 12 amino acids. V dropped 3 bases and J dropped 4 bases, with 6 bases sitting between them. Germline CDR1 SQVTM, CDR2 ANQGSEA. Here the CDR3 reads CSVEGVTGELFF. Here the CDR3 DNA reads TGCAGCGTTGAGGGAGTCACCGGGGAGCTGTTTTTT.

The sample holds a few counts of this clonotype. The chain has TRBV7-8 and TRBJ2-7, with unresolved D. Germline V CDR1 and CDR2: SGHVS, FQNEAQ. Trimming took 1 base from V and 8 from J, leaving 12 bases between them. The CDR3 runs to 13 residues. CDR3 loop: CASSLGVTSKQYF. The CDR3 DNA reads TGTGCCAGCAGCTTAGGGGTTACATCGAAGCAGTACTTC.